The 31 T cell receptor beta chains presented below share a single source sample, sequenced in a study of blood T cell repertoires in COVID-19. Sequencing was performed with immunoSEQ multiplex PCR; in TCRdb, only in-frame clones are kept and a portion is missing. Of approximately 290,000 clones listed, around 82% were seen once; the top ten hold roughly 0.94%. Sequenced sample: peripheral blood. The receptors come from a human donor with COVID-19, enrolled during active disease. The donor label of this sample is uncertain.

The chain recombines TRBV10-3 with TRBJ1-2, with unresolved D. The V and J ends lost 0 bases and 6 bases respectively, with 17 bases between them. Germline V gives CDR1 ENHRY, CDR2 SYGVKD. The CDR3 is 16 residues long. The CDR3 DNA is TGTGCCATCAGTGAGTCGGCTAATAAACGGGGTGATGGCTACACCTTC. This sequence encodes CAISESANKRGDGYTF.

This clone showed up just once. V is TRBV6-5 and J is TRBJ1-1; a weak D match, TRBD1 (5 bases). Between the trimmed V and J ends, which lost 7 bases and 8 bases, there was a span of 20 bases. The CDR3 length is 14 residues. Germline assignment: CDR1 MNHEY and CDR2 SVGAGI. The CDR3 is CASTGGPTWSEAFF. The CDR3 nucleotides are TGTGCCAGCACCGGGGGACCCACATGGTCGGAAGCTTTCTTT.

This clone occurred once. The chain carries TRBV4-3 and TRBJ2-1; 7 bases align to TRBD1. V gave up 0 bases and J gave up 2 bases; unmatched junction bases: 1. CDR3 length equals 15 residues. CDR1 is LGHNA, CDR2 YSLEER, per germline. CDR3 loop: CASSQEGQPYNEQFF. The DNA for the CDR3 is TGCGCCAGCAGCCAAGAGGGACAGCCCTACAATGAGCAGTTCTTC.

The chain couples TRBV9 to TRBJ2-1; 13 bases line up with TRBD2. This CDR3 comprises 16 residues. V dropped 7 bases and J dropped 6; count of bases not matched to a gene: 10. Germline V gene lookup returns CDR1 SGDLS and CDR2 YYNGEE. For the CDR3, the DNA is TGTGCCAGCTCAACTAGCGGGAGGGCCTTCGCCAATGAGCAGTTCTTC. It codes for CASSTSGRAFANEQFF.

V is TRBV28 and J is TRBJ1-6, with TRBD1 identical over 10 bases. Germline V CDR1 and CDR2: MDHEN, SYDVKM. The CDR3 is 14 amino acids. V shed 6 bases and J 10 bases; nucleotides not matched to a gene: 6. For the CDR3, the DNA is TGTGCCAGCAGGCCGGGACAGGGGTTGTCACCCCTCCACTTT. This codes for CASRPGQGLSPLHF. The full variable domain, completed using reference TRBV28 and TRBJ1-6, is DVKVTQSSRYLVKRTGEKVFLECVQDMDHENMFWYRQDPGLGLRLIYFSYDVKMKEKGDIPEGYSVSREKKERFSLILESASTNQTSMYLCASRPGQGLSPLHFGNGTRLTVT.

V usage is TRBV6-5 and J usage is TRBJ1-1; 8 nucleotides agree with TRBD1. Trimming took 7 bases from V and 3 from J; bases not matched to a gene: 4. The CDR3 has 13 residues. CDR1 is MNHEY and CDR2 is SVGAGI in the germline V gene. The CDR3 spells CASTDRAYTEAFF. The CDR3 bases are TGTGCCAGCACGGACAGGGCGTACACTGAAGCTTTCTTT.

This chain links TRBV9 with TRBJ1-6; D is uncertain. CDR1 and CDR2 (germline): SGDLS, YYNGEE. The CDR3 consists of 16 residues. Between the trimmed V and J ends, which lost 0 bases and 0 bases, there was a span of 7 bases. In nucleotides, the CDR3 is TGTGCCAGCAGCGTAGATGTAGACTCCTATAATTCACCCCTCCACTTT. Its protein is CASSVDVDSYNSPLHF. The whole variable domain, filled in from reference TRBV9 and TRBJ1-6, reads DSGVTQTPKHLITATGQRVTLRCSPRSGDLSVYWYQQSLDQGLQFLIQYYNGEERAKGNILERFSAQQFPDLHSELNLSSLELGDSALYFCASSVDVDSYNSPLHFGNGTRLTVT.

The chain is built from TRBV5-5 and TRBJ2-3; D might be TRBD2 (6 bases). Trimming left V 0 bases short and J 0 bases short, with 8 bases between. The CDR3 runs to 15 residues. Germline-derived CDR1 and CDR2 are SGHKS and YYEKEE (reference sequence). This CDR3 is CASSLDGSSTDTQYF. The CDR3 DNA reads as TGTGCCAGCAGCTTGGACGGGAGTAGCACAGATACGCAGTATTTT.

The genes are TRBV5-6 and TRBJ1-1; TRBD1 matches at 10 bases. The junction had 0 bases not matched to a gene; V was cut back by 0 bases and J by 1 base. Germline values: CDR1 SGHDT, CDR2 YYEEEE. The CDR3 spans 15 residues. CDR3 loop: CASSLGQGANTEAFF. The DNA for the CDR3 is TGTGCCAGCAGCTTGGGACAGGGGGCGAACACTGAAGCTTTCTTT.

The chain links TRBV13 to TRBJ2-1; 9 nucleotides line up with TRBD2. The CDR3 has 16 residues. Germline-derived CDR1 and CDR2 are PRHDT and FYEKMQ (reference sequence). V lost 5 bases, J lost 0 bases, and 5 bases stayed unmatched. Here the CDR3 reads CASSIRLAVSYNEQFF. The DNA for the CDR3 is TGTGCCAGCAGCATCCGACTAGCGGTCTCCTACAATGAGCAGTTCTTC.

The chain has TRBV6-2 or TRBV6-3 and TRBJ2-1; 11 nucleotides align to TRBD2. The germline gives CDR1 MNHEY, CDR2 SVGEGT. V shed 6 bases, J shed 4 bases, and the junction held 5 bases outside the gene matches. This CDR3 region has 15 residues. CDR3 residues: CASSLGTSGYNEQFF. CDR3 sequence (DNA): TGTGCCAGCAGCCTGGGGACTAGCGGTTACAATGAGCAGTTCTTC.

Details on this clone: Within the sample, other DNA sequences also encode this same CDR3. V gene TRBV6-5 combines with J gene TRBJ1-2; D perhaps matches TRBD1 (5 bases). The CDR3 runs 13 residues. V was shortened by 6 bases and J by 2 bases, with 10 bases between the two germline ends. Germline V gene sequence: CDR1 MNHEY, CDR2 SVGAGI. In DNA, the CDR3 is TGTGCCAGCAGCCGGACACCCAACTATGGCTACACCTTC. The encoded protein is CASSRTPNYGYTF.

This clone was seen a single time. V usage is TRBV6-5 and J usage is TRBJ1-1; 7 nucleotides align to TRBD1. Trimming took 6 bases from V and 0 from J; bases not matched to a gene: 4. Per the germline V gene, CDR1 is MNHEY and CDR2 is SVGAGI. The CDR3 has 14 residues. The CDR3, as DNA: TGTGCCAGCAGACTAGACAGGGTGAACACTGAAGCTTTCTTT. Its protein product is CASRLDRVNTEAFF.

The J gene is TRBJ2-3, the V gene TRBV10-3, with TRBD2 matching over 13 bases. The length of the CDR3 is 15 residues. V shed 9 bases and J 6 bases; nucleotides not matched to a gene: 9. In germline, CDR1 is ENHRY, CDR2 SYGVKD. In nucleotides, the CDR3 is TGTGCCATTGGGACTAGCGGGGATACAGGGGATACGCAGTATTTT. Its translation is CAIGTSGDTGDTQYF.

The chain couples TRBV19 to TRBJ1-5; maybe TRBD1 (6 bases). Trimming cost V 3 bases and J 1 base, with 13 bases left between them. There are 16 residues in the CDR3. Germline V gene sequence: CDR1 LNHDA, CDR2 SQIVND (reference sequence). CDR3 sequence (DNA): TGTGCCAGTAGTATCGGGGGGCATCGGAGCAATCAGCCCCAGCATTTT. This sequence encodes CASSIGGHRSNQPQHF.

This clone was picked up a small number of times. The rearrangement uses TRBV15 and TRBJ1-5; no reliable D call. Germline loops: CDR1 LNHNV, CDR2 YYDKDF (reference sequence). This CDR3 has 16 amino acids. V lost 0 bases and J lost 1, with 10 bases in between. The DNA of the CDR3 is TGTGCCACCAGCAGAGATGTCAGCGAGAGCAATCAGCCCCAGCATTTT. This sequence encodes CATSRDVSESNQPQHF.

The chain uses TRBV5-1 and TRBJ2-1; 9 bases fit TRBD2. The junction had 17 bases not matched to a gene; V was cut back by 3 bases and J by 4 bases. Germline lookup yields CDR1 SGHRS and CDR2 YFSETQ. This CDR3 contains 19 residues. The CDR3 bases are TGCGCCAGCAGCTGGCCGGTTAGCGGGAGCTCGGCGGCATACAATGAGCAGTTCTTC. It encodes CASSWPVSGSSAAYNEQFF.

The V and J genes are TRBV6-5 and TRBJ1-2; D remains unclear. Per germline, CDR1 MNHEY and CDR2 SVGAGI. V was clipped by 4 bases and J by 5 bases, with 8 bases between them. The CDR3 is 12 residues long. For the CDR3, the DNA is TGTGCCAGCAGTTCCCTCGGTTATGGCTACACCTTC. This gives the protein CASSSLGYGYTF.

This chain links TRBV2 with TRBJ2-1; TRBD1 is a possible D gene (6 bases). The CDR3 sequence is 14 residues long. V was pared by 8 bases and J by 5 bases, with 16 bases between. Germline CDR1 is SNHLY and CDR2 is FYNNEI. As DNA, the CDR3 is TGTGCCAGCGTGGGGGCGGTTAATAACAATGAGCAGTTCTTC. Protein: CASVGAVNNNEQFF. The variable domain in full, with the rest retrieved from reference TRBV2 and TRBJ2-1, is EPEVTQTPSHQVTQMGQEVILRCVPISNHLYFYWYRQILGQKVEFLVSFYNNEISEKSEIFDDQFSVERPDGSNFTLKIRSTKLEDSAMYFCASVGAVNNNEQFFGPGTRLTVL.

The gene calls are TRBV5-4 and TRBJ2-5, with 8 bases fitting TRBD1. Losses at the gene ends were 3 bases for V and 4 bases for J; bases not matched to a gene: 11. CDR3 length: 16 amino acids. Germline CDR1 is SGHNT and CDR2 is YYREEE (reference sequence). CDR3 residues: CASSSARDRGGETQYF. CDR3 DNA: TGTGCCAGCAGCTCGGCCCGAGACAGGGGCGGAGAGACCCAGTACTTC.

The chain is built from TRBV3-1 (or the pseudogene TRBV3-2) and TRBJ1-1, with D uncertain. The germline V gene has CDR1 LGHDT and CDR2 YNNKEL (reference sequence). Trimming left V 4 bases short and J 1 base short, with 13 bases between. The CDR3 runs 15 residues. The CDR3 protein is CASSRGLQGNTEAFF. The CDR3 DNA is TGTGCCAGCAGCCGAGGCCTCCAAGGGAACACTGAAGCTTTCTTT.

The chain employs TRBV5-1 and TRBJ2-5, with D possibly matching TRBD2 (5 bases). Germline CDR1 SGHRS, CDR2 YFSETQ. V was trimmed by 2 bases and J by 2 bases, leaving 7 bases between them. The CDR3 totals 13 residues. DNA of the CDR3: TGCGCCAGCAGCTTCACTAGACAAGAGACCCAGTACTTC. Its translation: CASSFTRQETQYF. Full variable domain (outside the CDR3, taken from reference TRBV5-1 and TRBJ2-5): KAGVTQTPRYLIKTRGQQVTLSCSPISGHRSVSWYQQTPGQGLQFLFEYFSETQRNKGNFPGRFSGRQFSNSRSEMNVSTLELGDSALYLCASSFTRQETQYFGPGTRLLVL.

The genes are TRBV7-3 and TRBJ2-1; TRBD2 is a possible D gene (7 bases). This CDR3 contains 15 residues. CDR1 is SGHTA, CDR2 FQGTGA, per germline. V shed 2 bases and J shed 6 bases, with 14 bases lying between them. The CDR3 DNA is TGTGCCAGCAGCTTAGGGGGCGGGAGTGGCAATGAGCAGTTCTTC. Translated: CASSLGGGSGNEQFF.

The J gene is TRBJ2-3, the V gene TRBV28; 11 bases are a match to TRBD1. Germline V CDR1 and CDR2: MDHEN, SYDVKM. The CDR3 spans 14 residues. The ends lost 6 bases at V and 6 bases at J; junction bases unmatched: 5. The CDR3 region has the DNA TGTGCCAGCAGACGGACAGGGGGCATTGATACGCAGTATTTT. Translation gives CASRRTGGIDTQYF.

This clone was recorded once. The chain combines TRBV19 with TRBJ1-5; weak D call: TRBD1 (6 bases). Germline CDR1 and CDR2: LNHDA and SQIVND (reference sequence). This CDR3 region has 15 residues. V was shortened by 3 bases and J by 5 bases, with 14 bases between the two germline ends. CDR3 residues: CASSIQLQGDQPQHF. For the CDR3, the DNA is TGTGCCAGTAGTATTCAATTACAGGGTGATCAGCCCCAGCATTTT.

The chain recombines TRBV5-1 with TRBJ1-1; D might be TRBD1 (6 bases). Germline loops: CDR1 SGHRS, CDR2 YFSETQ. V lost 4 bases and J lost 0, with 13 bases in between. This CDR3 contains 15 residues. The chain's CDR3 is CASSEGDGVNTEAFF. The CDR3 DNA reads TGCGCCAGCAGCGAGGGGGACGGGGTGAACACTGAAGCTTTCTTT.

The chain joins TRBV5-1 to TRBJ1-1; D is ambiguous. The CDR3 totals 16 residues. Germline V gives CDR1 SGHRS, CDR2 YFSETQ. Trimming pared 0 bases from V and 3 bases from J, leaving 15 bases between. CDR3 coding DNA: TGCGCCAGCAGCTTGGAGTCCCAGTTCGCTGACACTGAAGCTTTCTTT. Amino acids: CASSLESQFADTEAFF. Full variable domain (missing parts from reference TRBV5-1 and TRBJ1-1): KAGVTQTPRYLIKTRGQQVTLSCSPISGHRSVSWYQQTPGQGLQFLFEYFSETQRNKGNFPGRFSGRQFSNSRSEMNVSTLELGDSALYLCASSLESQFADTEAFFGQGTRLTVV.

The chain recombines TRBV5-6 with TRBJ1-2, with 10 bases identical to TRBD1. The CDR3 runs 14 residues. V gave up 2 bases and J gave up 6 bases; unmatched junction bases: 4. The V gene's germline CDR1 is SGHDT and CDR2 YYEEEE. The CDR3 is CASSFRDRGHGYTF. The CDR3, as DNA: TGTGCCAGCAGCTTCCGGGACAGGGGACATGGCTACACCTTC.

This chain joins TRBV7-9 and TRBJ1-2; TRBD1 matches at 10 bases. CDR3 size: 15 residues. V was clipped by 6 bases and J by 6 bases; unmatched bases: 10. Per the germline V gene, CDR1 is SEHNR and CDR2 is FQNEAQ (reference sequence). CDR3 sequence reads: CASRQTGTGENGYTF. The CDR3 DNA reads TGTGCCAGCAGACAGACCGGGACAGGGGAGAATGGCTACACCTTC.

This CDR3 reads CASRSQGEQRIQYF. The CDR3 bases are TGTGCCAGCAGGAGCCAGGGGGAGCAACGCATTCAGTACTTC. The rearrangement links TRBV28 to TRBJ2-4; 7 bases are shared with TRBD1. The CDR3 totals 14 residues. V was pared by 6 bases and J by 9 bases, with 11 bases of the junction left unmatched. Germline CDR1 is MDHEN and CDR2 is SYDVKM.

V and J are TRBV5-1 and TRBJ1-5; no clear D gene. The CDR3 runs to 13 residues. Germline CDR1 and CDR2: SGHRS and YFSETQ. Trimming cost V 2 bases and J 0 bases, with 3 bases left between them. CDR3 amino acids: CASSFNSNQPQHF. The CDR3 DNA follows: TGCGCCAGCAGCTTCAATAGCAATCAGCCCCAGCATTTT.